This T cell receptor (beta chain) is from a study of blood T cell repertoires in COVID-19. At the level of the study: Donors in the United States, Italy and Spain gave samples during acute or convalescent COVID-19.

Data came from immunoSEQ multiplex PCR; TCRdb stores just in-frame clones and leaves some out. The sample holds approximately 260,000 clones, 88% seen once. CDR1 LGHNA and CDR2 YNFKEQ come from the germline V gene. With 4 bases clipped from V and 2 bases from J, the junction kept 16 bases outside the gene matches. The CDR3 totals 19 residues. This sequence joins TRBV4-2 and TRBJ2-7, with 11 bases that match TRBD2. This sequence was found in a woman between 40 and 50 years old with acute COVID-19. Sequencing used PBMCs or T cells enriched from blood (not recorded which). CDR3 sequence (DNA): TGTGCCAGCAGCCCCATAGCGGGAGGGCCTGAGTGGCCTCCCTACGAGCAGTACTTC. This codes for CASSPIAGGPEWPPYEQYF.